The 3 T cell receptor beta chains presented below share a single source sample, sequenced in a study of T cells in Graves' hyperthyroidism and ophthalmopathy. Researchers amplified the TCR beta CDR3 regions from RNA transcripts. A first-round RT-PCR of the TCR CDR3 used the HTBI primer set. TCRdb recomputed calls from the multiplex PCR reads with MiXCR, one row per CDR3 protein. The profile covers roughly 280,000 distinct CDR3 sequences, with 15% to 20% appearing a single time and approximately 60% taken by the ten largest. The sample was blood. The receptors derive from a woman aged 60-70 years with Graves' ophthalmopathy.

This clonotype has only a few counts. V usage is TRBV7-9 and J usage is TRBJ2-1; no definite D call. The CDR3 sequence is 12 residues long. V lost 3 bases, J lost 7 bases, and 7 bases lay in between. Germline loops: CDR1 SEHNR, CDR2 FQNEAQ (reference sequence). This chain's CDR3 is CASSFTANEQFF. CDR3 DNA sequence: TGTGCCAGCAGCTTTACCGCTAATGAGCAGTTCTTC.

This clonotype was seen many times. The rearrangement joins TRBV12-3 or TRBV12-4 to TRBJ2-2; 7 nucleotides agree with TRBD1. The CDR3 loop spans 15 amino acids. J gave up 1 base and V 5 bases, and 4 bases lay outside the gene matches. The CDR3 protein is CASSPTGVNTGELFF. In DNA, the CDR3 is TGTGCCAGCAGTCCCACAGGGGTGAACACCGGGGAGCTGTTTTTT.

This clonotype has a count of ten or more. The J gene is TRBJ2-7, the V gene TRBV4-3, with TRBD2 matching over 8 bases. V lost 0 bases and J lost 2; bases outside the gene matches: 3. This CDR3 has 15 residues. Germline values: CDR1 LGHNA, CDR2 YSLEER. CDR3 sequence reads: CASSQETSDPYEQYF. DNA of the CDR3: TGCGCCAGCAGCCAAGAGACTAGCGACCCCTACGAGCAGTACTTC.